A single sample gave rise to the 20 T cell receptor beta chains below, sequenced in a study of EBV T-cell therapy then PD-1 blockade in nasopharyngeal carcinoma. The table came from immunoSEQ multiplex PCR; TCRdb's copy has only in-frame clones and leaves some out. The sample holds 20,000 or so clones, over 75% seen once. Treatment defined: AdE1-LMPpoly-expanded autologous EBV-specific T-cell therapy followed by anti-PD-1 nivolumab. No antigen has been assigned to these receptors. Sequenced material: CD8+ T cells from blood, taken at day -245 from a patient whose treatment included autologous EBV-specific T cells and nivolumab. Source of these receptors: a man between 35 and 55 years old with nasopharyngeal carcinoma.

This rearrangement joins TRBV6-4 to TRBJ1-1; D gene ambiguous. The ends were cut back, 5 bases at V and 4 bases at J, with 14 bases in the middle. This CDR3 has 14 amino acids. Germline loops: CDR1 MRHNA, CDR2 SNTAGT. CDR3 protein: CASSPRLEATEAFF. The CDR3, as DNA: TGTGCCAGCAGTCCCAGGCTTGAGGCCACTGAAGCTTTCTTT.

The chain recombines TRBV30 with TRBJ2-7; the D is unclear. V was pared by 0 bases and J by 6 bases, with 6 bases between. The germline V gene encodes CDR1 GTSNPN and CDR2 SVGIG (reference sequence). This CDR3 has 11 amino acids. CDR3 amino acids: CAWSVLTEQYF. CDR3 nucleotides: TGTGCCTGGAGTGTTTTAACCGAGCAGTACTTC.

By sample share, this clone is medium-sized. The rearrangement links TRBV19 to TRBJ1-5; the D is unclear. Germline V gene lookup returns CDR1 LNHDA and CDR2 SQIVND (reference sequence). The V gene lost 5 bases and the J gene lost 7 bases, with 12 bases spanning the gap. The CDR3 totals 13 residues. The CDR3 nucleotides read TGTGCCAGTAGTGCTCACAGCGGCCAGCCCCAGCATTTT. Its translation: CASSAHSGQPQHF.

The chain links TRBV27 to TRBJ2-7, with D possibly being TRBD2 (6 bases). The CDR3 runs 13 residues. Germline V gene lookup returns CDR1 MNHEY and CDR2 SMNVEV (reference sequence). Trimming took 4 bases from V and 2 from J, leaving 9 bases between them. The CDR3 bases are TGTGCCAGCAGTTGGGGGGTGCCCTACGAGCAGTACTTC. It translates to CASSWGVPYEQYF.

This chain connects TRBV6-2 or TRBV6-3 to TRBJ2-6; D is ambiguous. The germline CDR1 and CDR2 sequences are MNHEY and SVGEGT. The CDR3 contains 14 residues. Trimming removed 5 bases from V and 0 bases from J, with 5 bases in between. The CDR3 DNA reads TGTGCCAGCAGTCCCCCCTCTGGGGCCAACGTCCTGACTTTC. Protein product: CASSPPSGANVLTF.

This chain connects TRBV27 to TRBJ1-1; possible D gene TRBD1, 5 bases. The ends were cut back, 3 bases at V and 11 bases at J, with 10 bases in the middle. This CDR3 is built from 11 residues. CDR1 is MNHEY and CDR2 is SMNVEV in the germline V gene (reference sequence). The CDR3 region has the DNA TGTGCCAGCAGTTTGGGGGGGTTGGCTTTCTTT. Encoded protein: CASSLGGLAFF.

The J gene is TRBJ1-1, the V gene TRBV4-3, with 9 nucleotides matching TRBD1. Germline CDR1 and CDR2: LGHNA and YSLEER. CDR3 size: 19 residues. The junction had 20 bases not matched to a gene; V was cut back by 4 bases and J by 5 bases. Here the CDR3 reads CASSRNAGTGRFTGTEAFF. The CDR3 bases are TGCGCCAGCAGCCGGAACGCCGGGACAGGGCGGTTCACAGGGACTGAAGCTTTCTTT.

V is TRBV7-8 and J is TRBJ1-5; 9 positions match TRBD1. This CDR3 has 15 residues. J lost 5 bases, V lost 7 bases, and 9 bases had no gene match. The germline CDR1 and CDR2 sequences are SGHVS and FQNEAQ. CDR3 in amino acids: CASTGGGQGHQPQHF. CDR3 coding DNA: TGTGCCAGCACGGGGGGGGGACAGGGTCATCAGCCCCAGCATTTT.

The chain combines TRBV30 with TRBJ2-3; D gene ambiguous. V dropped 3 bases and J dropped 10 bases, with 5 bases sitting between them. This CDR3 has 9 amino acids. Germline CDR1 reads GTSNPN; CDR2 reads SVGIG (reference sequence). The CDR3 protein is CAWSPAQYF. CDR3 nucleotides: TGTGCCTGGAGCCCGGCGCAGTATTTT.

This chain uses TRBV4-3 with TRBJ2-7; 11 nucleotides agree with TRBD2. The CDR3 consists of 15 residues. CDR1 LGHNA and CDR2 YSLEER come from the germline V gene. Trimming cost V 1 base and J 4 bases; bases outside gene matches: 3. CDR3 sequence reads: CASSQGGLAVYEQYF. CDR3 coding DNA: TGCGCCAGCAGCCAAGGGGGACTAGCGGTTTACGAGCAGTACTTC.

The chain uses TRBV5-1 and TRBJ2-7, with D possibly being TRBD2 (5 bases). CDR3 length: 14 amino acids. Trimming pared 4 bases from V and 3 bases from J, leaving 14 bases between. Germline V CDR1 and CDR2: SGHRS, YFSETQ. DNA for the CDR3: TGCGCCAGCAGCGACCGGGATTCGGGCTACGAGCAGTACTTC. It encodes CASSDRDSGYEQYF.

The count of this clone is one. CDR3 coding DNA: TGTGCCAGCAGCTTGGTTGAGGGGGTGACAGATACGCAGTATTTT. Translated: CASSLVEGVTDTQYF. The chain is built from TRBV5-5 and TRBJ2-3, with D possibly matching TRBD1 (6 bases). The V end was cut by 0 bases, the J end by 3 bases, with 11 bases between. CDR1 SGHKS and CDR2 YYEKEE come from the germline V gene (reference sequence). The CDR3 covers 15 residues.

CDR3 sequence (DNA): TGTGCCAGCAGCGCCGGGCCCGACACAGATACGCAGTATTTT. Encoded protein: CASSAGPDTDTQYF. The chain joins TRBV6-4 to TRBJ2-3; D ambiguous. V was clipped by 6 bases and J by 2 bases, with 12 bases between them. The CDR3 is made up of 14 amino acids. CDR1 is MRHNA, CDR2 SNTAGT, per germline.

This chain joins TRBV5-6 and TRBJ2-7; 7 bases map to TRBD1. The CDR3 length is 13 residues. V dropped 4 bases and J dropped 11; count of bases not matched to a gene: 12. CDR1 and CDR2 (germline): SGHDT, YYEEEE. CDR3 loop: CASSPGQLEGEYF. The CDR3 DNA sequence: TGTGCCAGCAGCCCGGGACAGTTAGAGGGGGAGTACTTC.

The CDR3 coding sequence is TGTGCCAGCAGCTTAGAGGACCTGAACCCCTACGAGCAGTACTTC. It encodes CASSLEDLNPYEQYF. V usage is TRBV7-2 and J usage is TRBJ2-7; D is ambiguous. Trimming shortened V by 1 base and J by 2 bases, and 12 bases separated the two germline ends. This CDR3 comprises 15 residues. Looked up from germline, CDR1 is SGHTA and CDR2 is FQGNSA. The variable domain in full, with the rest retrieved from reference TRBV7-2 and TRBJ2-7, is GAGVSQSPSNKVTEKGKDVELRCDPISGHTALYWYRQSLGQGLEFLIYFQGNSAPDKSGLPSDRFSAERTGGSVSTLTIQRTQQEDSAVYLCASSLEDLNPYEQYFGPGTRLTVT.

The chain links TRBV9 to TRBJ2-2; D is uncertain. The CDR3 length is 16 residues. The ends were cut back, 0 bases at V and 4 bases at J, with 13 bases in the middle. Germline V CDR1 and CDR2: SGDLS, YYNGEE. CDR3 in DNA: TGTGCCAGCAGCGTAGTCGTAGGGCGGCCCACCGGGGAGCTGTTTTTT. It translates to CASSVVVGRPTGELFF.

This clone counts as medium-sized. The chain employs TRBV29-1 and TRBJ1-3, with a weak D call TRBD1 (5 bases). The CDR3 runs to 12 residues. Trimming cost V 7 bases and J 3 bases, with 10 bases left between them. Germline V gene data show CDR1 as SQVTM and CDR2 as ANQGSEA. The CDR3 loop reads CSAAGLGNTIYF. CDR3 nucleotides: TGCAGCGCCGCAGGGCTTGGAAACACCATATATTTT.

The V and J genes are TRBV6-4 and TRBJ2-1, with D possibly being TRBD1 or TRBD2 (5 bases each). This CDR3 region has 14 residues. Germline CDR1 MRHNA, CDR2 SNTAGT. Trimming left V 0 bases short and J 3 bases short, with 6 bases between. The CDR3 DNA reads as TGTGCCAGCAGTGACTCGGGGGACTACAATGAGCAGTTCTTC. Protein product: CASSDSGDYNEQFF.

The chain employs TRBV7-9 and TRBJ2-7, with 11 nucleotides matching TRBD2. The CDR3 sequence is 15 residues long. Germline values: CDR1 SEHNR, CDR2 FQNEAQ (reference sequence). Losses at the gene ends were 5 bases for V and 5 bases for J; bases not matched to a gene: 8. The CDR3 protein is CASSATSGGAHEQYF. CDR3 coding DNA: TGTGCCAGCAGCGCCACTAGCGGGGGTGCCCACGAGCAGTACTTC.

This sequence joins TRBV13 and TRBJ2-7, with a weak D call TRBD2 (5 bases). The CDR3 consists of 14 residues. The ends were cut back, 0 bases at V and 4 bases at J, with 10 bases in the middle. Germline V lookup: CDR1 PRHDT, CDR2 FYEKMQ (reference sequence). The CDR3 DNA reads as TGTGCCAGCAGCTTAGGCATAGGAGGATACGAGCAGTACTTC. Translation: CASSLGIGGYEQYF.